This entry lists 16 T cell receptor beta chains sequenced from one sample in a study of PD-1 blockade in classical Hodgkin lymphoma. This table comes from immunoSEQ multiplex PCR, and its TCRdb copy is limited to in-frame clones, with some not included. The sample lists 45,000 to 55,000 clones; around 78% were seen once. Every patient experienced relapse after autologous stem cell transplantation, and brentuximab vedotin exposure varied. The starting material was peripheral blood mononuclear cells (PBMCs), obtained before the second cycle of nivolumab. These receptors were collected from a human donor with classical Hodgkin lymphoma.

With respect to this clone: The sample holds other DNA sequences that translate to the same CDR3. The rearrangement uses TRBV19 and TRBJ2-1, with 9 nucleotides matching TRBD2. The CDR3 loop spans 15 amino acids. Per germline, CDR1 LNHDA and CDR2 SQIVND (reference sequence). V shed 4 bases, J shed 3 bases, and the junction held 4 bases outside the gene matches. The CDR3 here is CASSTLAGIYNEQFF. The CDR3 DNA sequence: TGTGCCAGTAGTACCCTAGCGGGGATCTACAATGAGCAGTTCTTC.

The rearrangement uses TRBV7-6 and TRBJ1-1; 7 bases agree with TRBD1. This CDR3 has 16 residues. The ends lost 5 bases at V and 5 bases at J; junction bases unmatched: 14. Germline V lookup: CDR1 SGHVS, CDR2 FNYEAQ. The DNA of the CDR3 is TGTGCCAGCAGCCCCCCCCCGACAGGGAGGGGGACTGAAGCTTTCTTT. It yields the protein CASSPPPTGRGTEAFF.

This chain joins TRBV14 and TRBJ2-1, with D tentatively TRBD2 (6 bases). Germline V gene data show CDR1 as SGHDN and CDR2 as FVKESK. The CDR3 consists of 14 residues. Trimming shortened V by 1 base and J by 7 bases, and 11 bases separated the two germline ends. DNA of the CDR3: TGTGCCAGCAGCCAAGGGGGACTTACAAATGAGCAGTTCTTC. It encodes CASSQGGLTNEQFF.

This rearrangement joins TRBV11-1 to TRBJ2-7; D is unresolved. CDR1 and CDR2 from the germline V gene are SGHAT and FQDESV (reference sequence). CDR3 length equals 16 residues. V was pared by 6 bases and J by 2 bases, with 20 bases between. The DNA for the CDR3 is TGTGCCAGCAGAGTATCAGCCTCGGGCGGCACCTACGAGCAGTACTTC. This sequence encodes CASRVSASGGTYEQYF.

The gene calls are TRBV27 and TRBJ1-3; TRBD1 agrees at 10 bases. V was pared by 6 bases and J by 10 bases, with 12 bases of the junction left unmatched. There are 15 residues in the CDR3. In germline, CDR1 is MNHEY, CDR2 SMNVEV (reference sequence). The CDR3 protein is CASRGYRDRGDTIYF. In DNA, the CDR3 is TGTGCCAGCAGGGGCTACCGGGACAGGGGAGATACCATATATTTT.

CDR3 sequence: CSVTRQGDTEAFF. The CDR3 DNA reads as TGCAGCGTTACCAGACAGGGGGACACTGAAGCTTTCTTT. The chain recombines TRBV29-1 with TRBJ1-1, with 9 bases aligning to TRBD1. The CDR3 has 13 amino acids. With 5 bases clipped from V and 3 bases from J, the junction kept 4 bases outside the gene matches. The germline gives CDR1 SQVTM, CDR2 ANQGSEA.

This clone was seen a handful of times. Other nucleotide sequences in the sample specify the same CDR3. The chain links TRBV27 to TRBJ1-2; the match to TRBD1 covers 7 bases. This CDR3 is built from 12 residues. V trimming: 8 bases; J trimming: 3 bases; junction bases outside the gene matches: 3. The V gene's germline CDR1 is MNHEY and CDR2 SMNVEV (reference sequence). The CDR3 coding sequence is TGTGCCAGCTCAGACAGGGACTATGGCTACACCTTC. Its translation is CASSDRDYGYTF.

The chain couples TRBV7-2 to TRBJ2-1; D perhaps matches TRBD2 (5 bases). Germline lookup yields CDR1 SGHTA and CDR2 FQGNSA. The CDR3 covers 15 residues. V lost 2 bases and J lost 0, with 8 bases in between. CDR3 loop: CASSLWENSYNEQFF. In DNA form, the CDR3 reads TGTGCCAGCAGCTTATGGGAGAACTCCTACAATGAGCAGTTCTTC. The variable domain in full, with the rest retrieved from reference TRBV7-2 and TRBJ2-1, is GAGVSQSPSNKVTEKGKDVELRCDPISGHTALYWYRQSLGQGLEFLIYFQGNSAPDKSGLPSDRFSAERTGGSVSTLTIQRTQQEDSAVYLCASSLWENSYNEQFFGPGTRLTVL.

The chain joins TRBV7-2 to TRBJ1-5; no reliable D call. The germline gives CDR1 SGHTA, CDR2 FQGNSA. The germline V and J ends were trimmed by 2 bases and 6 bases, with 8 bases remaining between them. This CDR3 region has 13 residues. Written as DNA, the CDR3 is TGTGCCAGCAGCTTACAGGTCGGTCAGCCCCAGCATTTT. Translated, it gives CASSLQVGQPQHF.

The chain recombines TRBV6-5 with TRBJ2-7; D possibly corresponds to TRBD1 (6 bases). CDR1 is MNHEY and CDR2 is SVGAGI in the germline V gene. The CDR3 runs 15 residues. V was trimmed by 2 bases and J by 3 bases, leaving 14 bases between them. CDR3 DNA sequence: TGTGCCAGCAGTTACCCCGCGGACAGTTTCTACGAGCAGTACTTC. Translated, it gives CASSYPADSFYEQYF.

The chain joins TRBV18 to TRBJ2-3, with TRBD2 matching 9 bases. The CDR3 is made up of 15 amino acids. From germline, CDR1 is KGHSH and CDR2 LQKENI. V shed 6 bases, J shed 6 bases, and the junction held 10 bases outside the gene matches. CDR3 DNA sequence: TGTGCCAGCTCCCTAGGAGCGGGAGGTTGGGATACGCAGTATTTT. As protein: CASSLGAGGWDTQYF. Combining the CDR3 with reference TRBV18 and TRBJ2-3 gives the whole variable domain NAGVMQNPRHLVRRRGQEARLRCSPMKGHSHVYWYRQLPEEGLKFMVYLQKENIIDESGMPKERFSAEFPKEGPSILRIQQVVRGDSAAYFCASSLGAGGWDTQYFGPGTRLTVL.

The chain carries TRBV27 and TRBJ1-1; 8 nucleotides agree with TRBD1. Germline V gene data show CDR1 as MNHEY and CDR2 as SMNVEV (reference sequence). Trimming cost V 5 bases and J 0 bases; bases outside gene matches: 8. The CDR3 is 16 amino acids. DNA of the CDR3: TGTGCCAGCAGTCCGACAGGGGTCGGGATGAACACTGAAGCTTTCTTT. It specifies CASSPTGVGMNTEAFF.

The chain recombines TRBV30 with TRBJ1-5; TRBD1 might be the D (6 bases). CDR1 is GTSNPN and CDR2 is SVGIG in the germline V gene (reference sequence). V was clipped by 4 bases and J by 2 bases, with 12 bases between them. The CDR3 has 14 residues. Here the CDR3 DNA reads TGTGCCTGGAATCCCAGGGGAGGCAATCAGCCCCAGCATTTT. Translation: CAWNPRGGNQPQHF.

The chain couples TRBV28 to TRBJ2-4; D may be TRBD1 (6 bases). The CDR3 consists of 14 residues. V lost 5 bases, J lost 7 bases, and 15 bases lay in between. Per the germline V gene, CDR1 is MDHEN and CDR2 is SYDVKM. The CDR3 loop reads CASSPGHLLNIQYF. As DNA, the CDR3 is TGTGCCAGCAGTCCGGGACATCTGCTCAACATTCAGTACTTC. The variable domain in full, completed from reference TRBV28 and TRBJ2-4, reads DVKVTQSSRYLVKRTGEKVFLECVQDMDHENMFWYRQDPGLGLRLIYFSYDVKMKEKGDIPEGYSVSREKKERFSLILESASTNQTSMYLCASSPGHLLNIQYFGAGTRLSVL.

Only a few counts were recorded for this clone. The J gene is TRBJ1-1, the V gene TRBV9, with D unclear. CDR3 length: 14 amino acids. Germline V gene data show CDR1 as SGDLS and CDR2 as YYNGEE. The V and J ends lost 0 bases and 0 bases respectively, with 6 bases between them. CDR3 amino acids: CASSVGVVNTEAFF. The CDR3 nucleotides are TGTGCCAGCAGCGTAGGGGTGGTGAACACTGAAGCTTTCTTT.

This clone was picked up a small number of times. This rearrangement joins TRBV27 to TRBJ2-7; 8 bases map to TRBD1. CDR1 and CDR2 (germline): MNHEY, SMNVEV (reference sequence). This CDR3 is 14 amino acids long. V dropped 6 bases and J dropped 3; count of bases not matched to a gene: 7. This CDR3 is CASSLTQGDYEQYF. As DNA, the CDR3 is TGTGCCAGCAGCCTTACACAGGGGGACTACGAGCAGTACTTC.